Below, one TCR beta chain is given with its context. The data are from a study of control samples from healthy donors and cancer patients. The germline CDR1 and CDR2 sequences are MNHEY and SVGAGI. V was clipped by 4 bases and J by 0 bases; unmatched bases: 3. This CDR3 is built from 16 residues. Libraries were prepared by immunoSEQ multiplex PCR; TCRdb keeps only in-frame clonotypes and omits some of them. There are 150,000 to 200,000 clones in the sample; around nine tenths occur only once, and over 1.1% lies in the top ten. The sequence was collected from a man aged 25 to 45 in good health. Sequenced input: blood. The chain carries TRBV6-5 and TRBJ2-2; TRBD2 agrees at 9 bases. The CDR3 DNA reads as TGTGCCAGCAGTTTAGTAGCGGGAGCGAACACCGGGGAGCTGTTTTTT. Its protein is CASSLVAGANTGELFF.